This T cell receptor (beta chain) emerged from a study of blood T cell repertoires in COVID-19. As for the study in general: The study drew acute and convalescent COVID-19 samples from the United States, Italy and Spain. T cells, B-cell-depleted T cells, or PBMCs supplied cDNA or gDNA.

Profiling relied on immunoSEQ multiplex PCR, and the TCRdb table lists in-frame clones only, not all of them. The table lists around 170,000 clones, around 88% of them singletons. The CDR3 loop spans 16 amino acids. Germline V lookup: CDR1 SGHRS, CDR2 YFSETQ. With V trimmed by 4 bases and J by 7 bases, 9 bases remained unmatched. This TCR was sampled from a woman aged 25 to 39 with acute or convalescent COVID-19. The chain has TRBV5-1 and TRBJ2-1; 12 bases line up with TRBD2. Sequencing was performed on peripheral blood. In nucleotides, the CDR3 is TGCGCCAGCAGCCCGCGACTAGCGGGAGTCAATAATGAGCAGTTCTTC. The encoded protein is CASSPRLAGVNNEQFF.